A single sample is the source of the 14 T cell receptor beta chains below, sequenced in a study of beta chain features in type 1 diabetes. The whole isolated RNA underwent reverse transcription, so sequencing captured expressed TCRB transcripts. Only in-frame clones appear in the TCRdb table, and some are missing; sequencing was by immunoSEQ multiplex PCR. The table has about 290,000 clones, roughly 8% seen once. The source material was central memory CD4+ T cells from blood. The receptors were sampled from a woman between 18 and 30 years old in good health.

The chain has TRBV5-1 and TRBJ2-1; D uncertain. Germline loops: CDR1 SGHRS, CDR2 YFSETQ. CDR3 length: 15 amino acids. V was trimmed by 0 bases and J by 7 bases, leaving 14 bases between them. The CDR3 is CASSLVLMVGNEQFF. CDR3 nucleotide sequence: TGCGCCAGCAGCTTGGTACTGATGGTGGGGAATGAGCAGTTCTTC.

In this sample, this clone turned up a few times. The rearrangement joins TRBV25-1 to TRBJ2-5; possibly TRBD1 for D (5 bases). This CDR3 is 14 amino acids long. Deletions cut 3 bases from V and 5 bases from J, with 13 bases between. CDR1 MGHDK and CDR2 SYGVNS come from the germline V gene. Written as DNA, the CDR3 is TGTGCCAGCAGTGAGGTAGGGGATCGGGAGACCCAGTACTTC. It specifies CASSEVGDRETQYF.

This clone has a count of ten or more. V usage is TRBV6-6 and J usage is TRBJ2-5, with D possibly being TRBD2 (6 bases). The germline gives CDR1 MNHNY, CDR2 SVGAGI (reference sequence). The CDR3 sequence is 14 residues long. V lost 1 base to trimming and J lost 1 base, with 7 bases between them. CDR3 sequence reads: CASSYFGGQETQYF. In DNA, the CDR3 is TGTGCCAGCAGTTACTTCGGGGGCCAAGAGACCCAGTACTTC.

With respect to this clone: Other DNA sequences within the sample encode an identical CDR3. The V gene is TRBV18, the J gene TRBJ2-3, with unresolved D. CDR1 and CDR2 (germline): KGHSH, LQKENI. This CDR3 has 14 amino acids. Trimming cost V 0 bases and J 1 base, with 5 bases left between them. The CDR3 DNA reads as TGTGCCAGCTCACCACCTGTGCGCACAGATACGCAGTATTTT. Translating gives CASSPPVRTDTQYF.

This clone was detected ten times or more. The chain uses TRBV4-3 and TRBJ2-6; a possible D gene is TRBD1 (6 bases). Looked up from germline, CDR1 is LGHNA and CDR2 is YSLEER. The V end lost 2 bases, the J end lost 4 bases, and 12 bases lay between the germline ends. The CDR3 covers 16 residues. CDR3 loop: CASSQIRGSGANVLTF. Here the CDR3 DNA reads TGCGCCAGCAGCCAAATCAGGGGTTCAGGGGCCAACGTCCTGACTTTC.

There are a few counts of this clone. The chain combines TRBV7-2 with TRBJ2-3, with TRBD2 matching 7 bases. Germline V gene sequence: CDR1 SGHTA, CDR2 FQGNSA. The V segment lost 1 base and the J segment 2 bases; nucleotides outside the gene matches: 3. This CDR3 has 15 amino acids. Written as DNA, the CDR3 is TGTGCCAGCAGCTTAGTTAGCGGGCTCACAGATACGCAGTATTTT. As protein: CASSLVSGLTDTQYF. Complete variable domain (other parts from reference TRBV7-2 and TRBJ2-3): GAGVSQSPSNKVTEKGKDVELRCDPISGHTALYWYRQSLGQGLEFLIYFQGNSAPDKSGLPSDRFSAERTGGSVSTLTIQRTQQEDSAVYLCASSLVSGLTDTQYFGPGTRLTVL.

This chain links TRBV29-1 with TRBJ1-5, with D hard to call. With 5 bases removed from V and 3 bases from J, the gap between germline ends came to 11 bases. This CDR3 region has 13 residues. CDR1 and CDR2 (germline): SQVTM, ANQGSEA. The CDR3 bases are TGCAGCGTTCGTGGAAGTTCCAATCAGCCCCAGCATTTT. Protein sequence: CSVRGSSNQPQHF.

The chain is built from TRBV19 and TRBJ1-3; D might be TRBD1 (5 bases). V lost 5 bases, J lost 11 bases, and 16 bases lay in between. Germline CDR1 LNHDA, CDR2 SQIVND (reference sequence). CDR3 length: 13 residues. The CDR3 coding sequence is TGTGCCAGTAGTCCTGAAGACGGGACGGCCATATATTTT. The encoded protein is CASSPEDGTAIYF. Looking up the rest from reference TRBV19 and TRBJ1-3 gives the full variable domain: DGGITQSPKYLFRKEGQNVTLSCEQNLNHDAMYWYRQDPGQGLRLIYYSQIVNDFQKGDIAEGYSVSREKKESFPLTVTSAQKNPTAFYLCASSPEDGTAIYFGEGSWLTVV.

This clone was observed a handful of times. V gene TRBV7-2 combines with J gene TRBJ2-5, with TRBD1 matching over 8 bases. CDR1 and CDR2 (germline): SGHTA, FQGNSA. V lost 8 bases, J lost 2 bases, and 4 bases stayed unmatched. The length of the CDR3 is 13 residues. The CDR3 bases are TGTGCCAGCGGAGGACAGGGTCAAGAGACCCAGTACTTC. Its protein product is CASGGQGQETQYF.

The V gene is TRBV19, the J gene TRBJ1-1; D not resolved. Trimming shortened V by 7 bases and J by 11 bases, and 23 bases separated the two germline ends. CDR3 size: 14 residues. The germline V gene encodes CDR1 LNHDA and CDR2 SQIVND (reference sequence). The CDR3 DNA follows: TGTGCCAGTAACGCCAGGTCTTTAGCTTCAGGCGCTTTCTTT. This translates into CASNARSLASGAFF.

The table lists this clone with a few counts. The rearrangement uses TRBV19 and TRBJ1-1; a possible D gene is TRBD1 (5 bases). Germline V gives CDR1 LNHDA, CDR2 SQIVND (reference sequence). The CDR3 is 15 amino acids. V was trimmed by 5 bases and J by 4 bases, leaving 17 bases between them. The CDR3: CASSATGGIATEAFF. The CDR3 nucleotides are TGTGCCAGTAGTGCCACAGGTGGGATCGCCACTGAAGCTTTCTTT.

This clone has only a few counts. V and J are TRBV2 and TRBJ2-2, with TRBD2 matching 10 bases. CDR3 size: 15 residues. V shed 4 bases, J shed 4 bases, and the junction held 3 bases outside the gene matches. Germline V CDR1 and CDR2: SNHLY, FYNNEI. The DNA of the CDR3 is TGTGCCAGCAGTGGGCGACTAGCGGGCACCGGGGAGCTGTTTTTT. Its protein is CASSGRLAGTGELFF.

The chain joins TRBV6-6 to TRBJ1-1; maybe TRBD1 (6 bases). This CDR3 spans 14 amino acids. Per germline, CDR1 MNHNY and CDR2 SVGAGI (reference sequence). The V end lost 1 base, the J end lost 5 bases, and 11 bases lay between the germline ends. The CDR3 region is CASSYYRVGTEAFF. The DNA for the CDR3 is TGTGCCAGCAGTTACTACAGGGTAGGAACTGAAGCTTTCTTT.

V is TRBV7-2 and J is TRBJ2-7; the D gene is possibly TRBD2 (6 bases). The CDR3 runs 14 residues. V was trimmed by 7 bases and J by 3 bases, leaving 16 bases between them. Per the germline V gene, CDR1 is SGHTA and CDR2 is FQGNSA. The CDR3 DNA reads TGTGCCAGCACCCGATCAGCGGGTAACTACGAGCAGTACTTC. The encoded protein is CASTRSAGNYEQYF.